This is a list of T cell receptor beta chains from one sample in a study of blood T cells in healthy people across ages. TCRdb re-derived calls from the 5' RACE reads in MiXCR, one entry per CDR3 protein. The sample lists roughly 680,000 distinct CDR3 sequences; under 65% were seen once. The sequenced material came from blood. The receptors here all came from an elderly woman in good health. Both conserved end residues are part of each CDR3. The D gene is left open where the match is weak. Some rows mark clone size as missing; the rest say once, few, many or name a class of expanded clone.

.,TRBJ2-7,TRBV3-1,.,CASSQDGLTHEQYF,TGTGCCAGCAGCCAAGACGGGTTGACCCACGAGCAGTACTTC
many,TRBJ2-1,TRBV20-1,TRBD2,CSARSGLAVYNEQFF,TGCAGTGCTAGATCCGGACTAGCCGTCTACAATGAGCAGTTCTTC
.,TRBJ1-5,TRBV30,.,CAWSLAGAGIYQPQHF,TGTGCCTGGAGTCTGGCCGGGGCAGGGATTTATCAGCCCCAGCATTTT
few,TRBJ2-1,TRBV4-1,.,CASSQDAPEKAPHKGEQFF,TGCGCCAGCAGCCAAGATGCCCCCGAGAAGGCCCCCCACAAGGGTGAGCAGTTCTTC
.,TRBJ2-5,TRBV5-1,TRBD2,CASRQLAGMVETQYF,TGCGCCAGCAGACAACTAGCGGGAATGGTCGAGACCCAGTACTTC
.,TRBJ1-5,TRBV7-2,.,CASSLEQYSPYSNQPQHF,TGTGCCAGCAGCTTAGAACAGTACAGCCCTTATAGCAATCAGCCCCAGCATTTT
.,TRBJ1-3,TRBV20-1,.,CSARDQARINTIYF,TGCAGTGCTAGAGACCAGGCTCGCATTAACACCATATATTTT
.,TRBJ2-7,TRBV14,.,CASSQAVPYF,TGTGCCAGCAGCCAAGCAGTACCGTACTTC
.,TRBJ2-7,TRBV18,.,CASSPDTGPRSEQYF,TGTGCCAGCTCACCTGATACAGGGCCCAGAAGCGAGCAGTACTTC
.,TRBJ1-6,TRBV14,TRBD1,CASSNRGRGNSPLHF,TGTGCCAGCAGCAACAGGGGGCGCGGGAATTCACCCCTCCACTTT
few,TRBJ2-3,TRBV28,.,CASSPGDRDTDTQYF,TGTGCCAGCAGTCCGGGGGACAGAGACACAGATACGCAGTATTTT
few,TRBJ2-2,TRBV2,.,CASSRPDDRINTGELFF,TGTGCCAGCAGCCGACCTGATGACAGAATAAACACCGGGGAGCTGTTTTTT
.,TRBJ1-2,TRBV7-8,TRBD1,CASSLAGDSPYGYTF,TGTGCCAGCAGCTTAGCGGGGGACAGTCCCTATGGCTACACCTTC
.,TRBJ1-6,TRBV20-1,TRBD1,CSARQGANDSPLHF,TGCAGTGCTAGACAGGGGGCGAATGATTCACCCCTCCACTTT
.,TRBJ2-5,TRBV5-1,.,CASSFTTGGTQYF,TGCGCCAGCAGCTTCACAACGGGCGGGACCCAGTACTTC
.,TRBJ2-1,TRBV10-3,TRBD2,CAIMTSGGAGEQFF,TGTGCCATCATGACTAGCGGGGGGGCAGGTGAGCAGTTCTTC
.,TRBJ2-3,TRBV27,TRBD2,CASSLSGTSGSDTQYF,TGTGCCAGCAGTTTATCGGGGACTAGCGGGAGCGATACGCAGTATTTT
.,TRBJ1-4,TRBV20-1,TRBD1,CSARERRGRGEKLFF,TGCAGTGCTAGAGAGCGTAGGGGGCGGGGTGAAAAACTGTTTTTT
.,TRBJ2-5,TRBV3-1,TRBD2,CAGRPGDYRGEETQYF,TGTGCCGGCAGACCTGGGGACTACCGAGGGGAGGAGACCCAGTACTTC
few,TRBJ2-7,TRBV7-2,TRBD1,CASSLEGQGTREQYF,TGTGCCAGCAGCTTAGAGGGACAGGGGACGCGCGAGCAGTACTTC
.,TRBJ2-1,TRBV5-1,TRBD1,CASSPGRDSSYNEQFF,TGCGCCAGCAGCCCGGGTAGGGACAGCTCCTACAATGAGCAGTTCTTC
.,TRBJ2-5,TRBV21-1,.,CASSKAGTAMKETQYF,TGTGCCAGCAGCAAAGCCGGGACAGCCATGAAAGAGACCCAGTACTTC
many,TRBJ1-5,TRBV20-1,TRBD1,CSARDRDNQPQHF,TGCAGTGCTCGGGACAGGGACAATCAGCCCCAGCATTTT